This passage covers 14 T cell receptor beta chains from one sample sequenced in a study of T cell responses to AZD1222 COVID-19 vaccine. Data came from immunoSEQ multiplex PCR; TCRdb stores just in-frame clones and leaves some out. The sample records approximately 170,000 clones, more than 85% being singletons. The starting material was peripheral blood, obtained on day 0 of AZD1222 vaccination. These receptors were taken from an adult in good health.

The V and J genes are TRBV24-1 and TRBJ2-1, with D perhaps TRBD1 (6 bases). Trimming removed 3 bases at V and 9 bases at J, with 11 bases between. CDR1 and CDR2 (germline): KGHDR, SFDVKD. This CDR3 spans 13 amino acids. Here the CDR3 reads CATSDRGISEQFF. CDR3 sequence (DNA): TGTGCCACCAGTGATAGGGGGATTAGTGAGCAGTTCTTC.

The chain's CDR3 is CASSLEQGTTSEAFF. The CDR3 DNA sequence: TGTGCCAGCAGCTTAGAACAGGGAACGACTTCTGAAGCTTTCTTT. J is TRBJ1-1 and V is TRBV7-9; a possible D gene is TRBD1 (6 bases). In germline, CDR1 is SEHNR, CDR2 FQNEAQ (reference sequence). V was pared by 1 base and J by 6 bases, with 15 bases between. This CDR3 is built from 15 residues. Based on the CDR3 plus reference TRBV7-9 and TRBJ1-1, the full variable domain is DTGVSQNPRHKITKRGQNVTFRCDPISEHNRLYWYRQTLGQGPEFLTYFQNEAQLEKSRLLSDRFSAERPKGSFSTLEIQRTEQGDSAMYLCASSLEQGTTSEAFFGQGTRLTVV.

The V call is TRBV7-2, the J call TRBJ1-2; 10 positions match TRBD1. Germline values: CDR1 SGHTA, CDR2 FQGNSA. There are 15 residues in the CDR3. The ends lost 1 base at V and 6 bases at J; junction bases unmatched: 5. The CDR3 DNA follows: TGTGCCAGCAGCTTAGAGGGACAGGGGTCTCATGGCTACACCTTC. This codes for CASSLEGQGSHGYTF.

The CDR3 region is CASSTGGDGYTF. Here the CDR3 DNA reads TGTGCCAGCAGTACAGGGGGTGATGGCTACACCTTC. V is TRBV28 and J is TRBJ1-2, with 8 bases that match TRBD1. Trimming cost V 5 bases and J 6 bases; bases outside gene matches: 2. CDR3 length equals 12 residues. The germline gives CDR1 MDHEN, CDR2 SYDVKM.

The genes are TRBV5-5 and TRBJ1-5; the D gene is possibly TRBD1 (5 bases). Trimming took off 2 bases at V and 0 bases at J, with 9 bases between the two ends. This CDR3 has 15 residues. CDR1 is SGHKS, CDR2 YYEKEE, per germline (reference sequence). The CDR3 region has the DNA TGTGCCAGCAGCTTCCGGGGCCTTAGCAATCAGCCCCAGCATTTT. It encodes CASSFRGLSNQPQHF.

CDR3 nucleotides: TGTGCCAGCAGCTTACCCTTACCTGGAAACACCATATATTTT. Protein sequence: CASSLPLPGNTIYF. The chain employs TRBV5-6 and TRBJ1-3; D is unresolved. Trimming pared 2 bases from V and 2 bases from J, leaving 8 bases between. This CDR3 has 14 amino acids. Germline CDR1 and CDR2: SGHDT and YYEEEE.

This clone has only one observation. V gene TRBV10-3 combines with J gene TRBJ2-3; 13 bases match TRBD2. After removal of 4 bases from V and 4 bases from J, the junction contained 5 bases not matched to a gene. Germline lookup yields CDR1 ENHRY and CDR2 SYGVKD. The CDR3 runs 16 residues. The CDR3 DNA reads as TGTGCCATCAGTGGACGACTAGCGGGGGGATCAGATACGCAGTATTTT. This encodes CAISGRLAGGSDTQYF.

The chain recombines TRBV15 with TRBJ2-2, with 8 bases that match TRBD2. With V trimmed by 1 base and J by 5 bases, 3 bases remained unmatched. Germline CDR1 reads LNHNV; CDR2 reads YYDKDF (reference sequence). This CDR3 is 15 amino acids long. CDR3 region: CATSRAGGLTGELFF. DNA for the CDR3: TGTGCCACCAGCAGAGCGGGGGGGCTAACCGGGGAGCTGTTTTTT.

This clone was seen only once. The chain couples TRBV18 to TRBJ1-6; D remains ambiguous. The germline V and J ends were trimmed by 3 bases and 8 bases, with 5 bases remaining between them. In germline, CDR1 is KGHSH, CDR2 LQKENI. The CDR3 loop spans 12 amino acids. The DNA of the CDR3 is TGTGCCAGCTCACCCGATGATTCACCCCTCCACTTT. Amino acids: CASSPDDSPLHF. Combining the CDR3 with reference TRBV18 and TRBJ1-6 gives the whole variable domain NAGVMQNPRHLVRRRGQEARLRCSPMKGHSHVYWYRQLPEEGLKFMVYLQKENIIDESGMPKERFSAEFPKEGPSILRIQQVVRGDSAAYFCASSPDDSPLHFGNGTRLTVT.

V is TRBV10-2 and J is TRBJ1-2; no firm D call. Germline CDR1 reads WSHSY; CDR2 reads SAAADI. Trimming removed 2 bases at V and 4 bases at J, with 14 bases between. The CDR3 sequence is 15 residues long. The CDR3 DNA is TGCGCCAGCAGTGAGGATGAACGGCGGGGCTATGGCTACACCTTC. Amino acids: CASSEDERRGYGYTF.

This rearrangement joins TRBV7-9 to TRBJ1-5; no clear D gene. From germline, CDR1 is SEHNR and CDR2 FQNEAQ (reference sequence). Between the trimmed V and J ends, which lost 5 bases and 4 bases, there was a span of 18 bases. There are 16 residues in the CDR3. CDR3: CASSDGRLIVNQPQHF. CDR3 in DNA: TGTGCCAGCAGCGACGGACGGTTAATAGTTAATCAGCCCCAGCATTTT. Drawing the rest from reference TRBV7-9 and TRBJ1-5, the complete variable domain is DTGVSQNPRHKITKRGQNVTFRCDPISEHNRLYWYRQTLGQGPEFLTYFQNEAQLEKSRLLSDRFSAERPKGSFSTLEIQRTEQGDSAMYLCASSDGRLIVNQPQHFGDGTRLSIL.

V is TRBV7-6 and J is TRBJ2-7; D call uncertain. The V end lost 1 base, the J end lost 5 bases, and 18 bases lay between the germline ends. The CDR3 length is 16 residues. Germline assignment: CDR1 SGHVS and CDR2 FNYEAQ. CDR3 coding DNA: TGTGCCAGCAGCTTAGTTAGACCAAATGGATTTAACGAGCAGTACTTC. Translation: CASSLVRPNGFNEQYF.

CDR3 in DNA: TGCGCCAGCAGCCAGCGGGATCTCGACAATGAGCAGTTCTTC. As protein: CASSQRDLDNEQFF. The gene calls are TRBV5-1 and TRBJ2-1, with 7 nucleotides matching TRBD2. Germline loops: CDR1 SGHRS, CDR2 YFSETQ. V trimming: 4 bases; J trimming: 5 bases; junction bases outside the gene matches: 6. CDR3 length: 14 residues.

J is TRBJ1-2 and V is TRBV29-1; no firm D call. The V gene lost 7 bases and the J gene lost 4 bases, with 22 bases spanning the gap. There are 15 residues in the CDR3. Looked up from germline, CDR1 is SQVTM and CDR2 is ANQGSEA. DNA of the CDR3: TGCAGCGCATTGGTGATGGAGGGCCCTCTCTATGGCTACACCTTC. As protein: CSALVMEGPLYGYTF.